The clone carrying this T cell receptor (beta chain) has a count of ten or more. What it binds is not known. These data come from a study of blood T cells in healthy people across ages. In each sample, at least 7 million PBMCs were isolated. V was clipped by 4 bases and J by 5 bases; unmatched bases: 12. The germline V gene encodes CDR1 MNHEY and CDR2 SVGAGI. The CDR3 totals 19 residues. The use of a sample-barcoded 5' primer and a J-beta primer mix characterized a second PCR of roughly 6 to 12 cycles. The authors tagged each cDNA molecule using a template-switch adaptor with 12 random nucleotides. MiXCR, run by TCRdb on the 5' RACE reads, gives a single entry per CDR3 protein. The sample holds 540,000 or so distinct CDR3 sequences, roughly 48% seen once. Overall study findings and caveats: There were more naive CD4+ cells and higher diversity in long-lived donors than in aged donors.

The V gene is TRBV6-5, the J gene TRBJ2-3, with TRBD2 identical over 16 bases. Sequences were obtained from blood. The TCR originated in a man at least 80 years old in good health. CDR3 region: CASSSGLAGGPRSRDTQYF. The CDR3 DNA sequence: TGTGCCAGCAGTTCGGGACTAGCGGGGGGGCCTAGGTCACGAGATACGCAGTATTTT.